This T cell receptor (beta chain) came from a study of shared clonotypes between healthy human individuals. As defined, naive CD8 cells were CD45RO-negative and positively selected for CCR7, with terminally differentiated effector memory CD45RA+ cells excluded. TCRdb's copy holds only in-frame clones and misses some; the assay was immunoSEQ multiplex PCR. The profile shows some 2,000,000 clones, 85% to 95% of them singletons. The V end lost 0 bases, the J end lost 4 bases, and 13 bases lay between the germline ends. From germline, CDR1 is SGHDN and CDR2 FVKESK. CDR3 length: 15 amino acids. Sequencing was done on a sample of naive CD8+ T cells sorted from blood. The TCR was taken from a man aged 18 to 30 in good health. The chain has TRBV14 and TRBJ2-7; D not resolved. CDR3 region: CASSQDTEPYYEQYF. The CDR3 DNA sequence: TGTGCCAGCAGCCAAGACACAGAACCCTATTACGAGCAGTACTTC. Based on the CDR3 plus reference TRBV14 and TRBJ2-7, the full variable domain is EAGVTQFPSHSVIEKGQTVTLRCDPISGHDNLYWYRRVMGKEIKFLLHFVKESKQDESGMPNNRFLAERTGGTYSTLKVQPAELEDSGVYFCASSQDTEPYYEQYFGPGTRLTVT.